These 24 T cell receptor beta chains originate from one sample sequenced in a study of early T cells in non-severe SARS-CoV-2 infection. A single record per CDR3 protein comes from TCRdb applying MiXCR to the 5' RACE reads. The sample carries tens of thousands of distinct CDR3 sequences, around 6.3% recorded once. The source material was whole blood, sampled at baseline. The receptors were sampled from an adult who was a healthcare worker with PCR-confirmed SARS-CoV-2 infection or an uninfected control (not recorded which).

There are many counts of this clonotype. The chain links TRBV12-3 or TRBV12-4 to TRBJ2-5; D gene uncertain. V shed 3 bases and J shed 1 base, with 6 bases lying between them. The CDR3 is 13 amino acids. The CDR3 sequence is CASSFTFQETQYF. The CDR3 nucleotides read TGTGCCAGCAGTTTCACCTTCCAAGAGACCCAGTACTTC.

This clonotype came up many times. This chain connects TRBV12-3 or TRBV12-4 to TRBJ2-5; TRBD2 aligns across 8 bases. After removal of 7 bases from V and 7 bases from J, the junction contained 11 bases not matched to a gene. This CDR3 spans 14 amino acids. This CDR3 is CASNPGGTRGTQYF. Written as DNA, the CDR3 is TGTGCCAGCAACCCGGGGGGGACGAGGGGGACCCAGTACTTC.

This clonotype has ten or more counts. The chain has TRBV6-1 and TRBJ1-1; maybe TRBD1 (5 bases). Germline assignment: CDR1 MNHNS and CDR2 SASEGT. Deletions cut 0 bases from V and 1 base from J, with 9 bases between. This CDR3 comprises 15 residues. As DNA, the CDR3 is TGTGCCAGCAGTGAAGCTGGGGCAGAGAACACTGAAGCTTTCTTT. It yields the protein CASSEAGAENTEAFF.

The chain combines TRBV6-5 with TRBJ2-7; 7 nucleotides align to TRBD2. Germline CDR1 is MNHEY and CDR2 is SVGAGI. The V and J ends lost 5 bases and 3 bases, in that order; junction bases with no gene match: 16. The CDR3 totals 17 residues. The CDR3 sequence: CASSLGGSGPTLYEQYF. The CDR3, as DNA: TGTGCCAGCAGTCTCGGGGGGTCGGGACCTACCCTCTACGAGCAGTACTTC.

The V and J genes are TRBV5-1 and TRBJ2-1, with D perhaps TRBD1 (5 bases). From germline, CDR1 is SGHRS and CDR2 YFSETQ. The CDR3 covers 14 residues. V lost 4 bases to trimming and J lost 6 bases, with 14 bases between them. The CDR3 sequence is CASSDGAAANEQFF. CDR3 bases: TGCGCCAGCAGCGATGGGGCCGCCGCCAATGAGCAGTTCTTC.

The sample holds many counts of this clonotype. The V and J genes are TRBV20-1 and TRBJ2-7; TRBD2 aligns across 11 bases. The CDR3 covers 16 residues. The trim removed 5 bases at V and 5 bases at J, leaving 14 bases unmatched. Germline assignment: CDR1 DFQATT and CDR2 SNEGSKA (reference sequence). The CDR3 is CSAPDQLAGVVDEQYF. DNA of the CDR3: TGCAGTGCTCCAGATCAACTAGCGGGAGTTGTAGACGAGCAGTACTTC.

This clonotype qualifies as medium-sized. The J gene is TRBJ2-6, the V gene TRBV4-1; D not resolved. The ends were cut back, 1 base at V and 0 bases at J, with 10 bases in the middle. CDR3 length equals 17 residues. Germline lookup yields CDR1 MGHRA and CDR2 YSYEKL. CDR3 DNA sequence: TGCGCCAGCAGCCAAGGGGCAGAAGCCTCTGGGGCCAACGTCCTGACTTTC. This codes for CASSQGAEASGANVLTF.

The CDR3 is CASSYVHGTGGEQYF. The DNA of the CDR3 is TGTGCCAGCAGTTACGTACACGGGACCGGCGGCGAGCAGTACTTC. The rearrangement links TRBV6-2 or TRBV6-3 to TRBJ2-7; D might be TRBD1 or TRBD2, each matching 5 bases. The CDR3 has 15 residues. Trimming left V 2 bases short and J 6 bases short, with 17 bases between. Germline V lookup: CDR1 MNHEY, CDR2 SVGEGT.

There are a few counts of this clonotype. The rearrangement links TRBV7-9 to TRBJ2-7; weak D call: TRBD1 (7 bases). Per germline, CDR1 SEHNR and CDR2 FQNEAQ (reference sequence). This CDR3 is 14 amino acids long. V lost 1 base, J lost 5 bases, and 12 bases lay in between. CDR3 sequence (DNA): TGTGCCAGCAGCTTAGGGCAGGGGGGAAACGAGCAGTACTTC. Its protein is CASSLGQGGNEQYF. Drawing the rest from reference TRBV7-9 and TRBJ2-7, the complete variable domain is DTGVSQNPRHKITKRGQNVTFRCDPISEHNRLYWYRQTLGQGPEFLTYFQNEAQLEKSRLLSDRFSAERPKGSFSTLEIQRTEQGDSAMYLCASSLGQGGNEQYFGPGTRLTVT.

This clonotype has at least ten counts. The CDR3 DNA follows: TGTGCCAGCAGCTCCCAGGGGGCGGCGGATACGCAGTATTTT. It yields the protein CASSSQGAADTQYF. The J gene is TRBJ2-3, the V gene TRBV7-3; 8 bases align to TRBD1. Germline CDR1 SGHTA, CDR2 FQGTGA. J lost 6 bases, V lost 4 bases, and 6 bases had no gene match. The length of the CDR3 is 14 residues.

V gene TRBV12-2 combines with J gene TRBJ1-1; the table's D call, TRBD1, was not checked against the DNA. TRBV12-2 constitutes a pseudogene. This CDR3 has 18 amino acids. CDR3 bases: TGTGCAAGTCGCCCCAGGCGGGGCAGGGCTGGTGGGGTATGTGAAGCTTTCTTT. Translated, it gives CASRPRRGRAGGVCEAFF.

This clonotype was recorded many times. This rearrangement joins TRBV7-3 to TRBJ2-6; D is undetermined. V lost 7 bases and J lost 4, with 8 bases in between. Germline CDR1 reads SGHTA; CDR2 reads FQGTGA. This CDR3 has 13 amino acids. CDR3 protein: CASTSEGANVLTF. The CDR3 DNA sequence: TGTGCCAGCACCTCCGAGGGGGCCAACGTCCTGACTTTC.

This clonotype showed up just a few times. This chain links TRBV27 with TRBJ2-7, with a weak D call TRBD2 (5 bases). Germline lookup yields CDR1 MNHEY and CDR2 SMNVEV (reference sequence). V was pared by 6 bases and J by 0 bases, with 15 bases between. The CDR3 consists of 15 residues. In nucleotides, the CDR3 is TGTGCCAGCAGCAAACCCCGGGGTTCCTCCTACGAGCAGTACTTC. Protein product: CASSKPRGSSYEQYF.

V gene TRBV28 combines with J gene TRBJ1-2, with TRBD1 identical over 7 bases. V trimming: 2 bases; J trimming: 4 bases; junction bases outside the gene matches: 10. Germline V lookup: CDR1 MDHEN, CDR2 SYDVKM. The CDR3 is 16 amino acids. The CDR3 reads CASSLKGAITFYGYTF. CDR3 DNA sequence: TGTGCCAGCAGTTTAAAGGGGGCCATCACCTTCTATGGCTACACCTTC.

The chain is built from TRBV2 and TRBJ1-1; the match to TRBD1 covers 8 bases. This CDR3 spans 13 amino acids. V was clipped by 4 bases and J by 3 bases; unmatched bases: 1. Germline CDR1 is SNHLY and CDR2 is FYNNEI. The CDR3 region has the DNA TGTGCCAGCAGTGGGGACAGGTACACTGAAGCTTTCTTT. Translated, it gives CASSGDRYTEAFF.

This clonotype was counted at least ten times. CDR3 region: CASSDSYIFGQPQNTGELFF. CDR3 sequence (DNA): TGTGCCAGCAGTGACTCGTACATTTTCGGACAGCCGCAGAACACCGGGGAGCTGTTTTTT. The V and J genes are TRBV6-4 and TRBJ2-2; TRBD1 is a possible D gene (6 bases). The germline CDR1 and CDR2 sequences are MRHNA and SNTAGT. The V end was cut by 0 bases, the J end by 1 base, with 21 bases between. CDR3 length: 20 residues.

This clonotype was counted ten times or more. V gene TRBV19 combines with J gene TRBJ2-7; D is possibly TRBD2 (5 bases). Germline CDR1 is LNHDA and CDR2 is SQIVND (reference sequence). The CDR3 is 12 amino acids. V was cut by 2 bases and J by 6 bases, with 8 bases left in between. The CDR3 loop reads CASSISGSEQYF. CDR3 DNA: TGTGCCAGTAGTATATCGGGATCCGAGCAGTACTTC.

At least ten counts were recorded for this clonotype. The V call is TRBV7-9, the J call TRBJ2-5; no clear D gene. Germline loops: CDR1 SEHNR, CDR2 FQNEAQ (reference sequence). This CDR3 comprises 12 residues. The V gene lost 5 bases and the J gene lost 5 bases, with 9 bases spanning the gap. CDR3 residues: CASSPSAETQYF. For the CDR3, the DNA is TGTGCCAGCAGCCCCTCTGCGGAGACCCAGTACTTC.

This clonotype was picked up a small number of times. The rearrangement links TRBV7-2 to TRBJ2-7; D is ambiguous. Germline values: CDR1 SGHTA, CDR2 FQGNSA. The CDR3 length is 11 residues. Trimming shortened V by 4 bases and J by 6 bases, and 7 bases separated the two germline ends. DNA for the CDR3: TGTGCCAGCAGCTCCAATGTCGAGCAGTACTTC. Amino acids: CASSSNVEQYF.

This clonotype was detected many times. The chain is built from TRBV20-1 and TRBJ2-7, with a weak D call TRBD2 (6 bases). Trimming stripped 2 bases from V and 4 bases from J, with 9 bases between. Germline CDR1 is DFQATT and CDR2 is SNEGSKA (reference sequence). CDR3 size: 12 residues. CDR3 nucleotide sequence: TGCAGTGCTAGAAGGACTAATTACGAGCAGTACTTC. Translating gives CSARRTNYEQYF.

V gene TRBV5-1 combines with J gene TRBJ2-3, with a tentative D call TRBD2 (5 bases). This CDR3 comprises 13 residues. The V end lost 3 bases, the J end lost 4 bases, and 9 bases lay between the germline ends. In germline, CDR1 is SGHRS, CDR2 YFSETQ. CDR3 protein: CASSSAGADTQYF. The CDR3 DNA reads TGCGCCAGCAGCTCCGCCGGGGCAGATACGCAGTATTTT.

This clonotype occurred many times. The rearrangement joins TRBV7-9 to TRBJ1-5; no reliable D call. V was trimmed by 0 bases and J by 6 bases, leaving 6 bases between them. Germline V gene data show CDR1 as SEHNR and CDR2 as FQNEAQ (reference sequence). This CDR3 comprises 13 residues. In DNA, the CDR3 is TGTGCCAGCAGCTTAGCGGTGAGTCAGCCCCAGCATTTT. It encodes CASSLAVSQPQHF.

This clonotype was detected many times. The chain carries TRBV6-5 and TRBJ2-3, with D possibly being TRBD2 (6 bases). This CDR3 spans 15 amino acids. The germline gives CDR1 MNHEY, CDR2 SVGAGI. Trimming cost V 4 bases and J 2 bases, with 13 bases left between them. The CDR3 DNA sequence: TGTGCCAGCAGTTCGGGACTTATAAACACAGATACGCAGTATTTT. It encodes CASSSGLINTDTQYF.

In this sample, this clonotype turned up many times. The chain joins TRBV5-1 to TRBJ2-1, with D perhaps matching TRBD2 (7 bases). The germline CDR1 and CDR2 sequences are SGHRS and YFSETQ. CDR3 length: 16 amino acids. V shed 7 bases and J shed 7 bases, with 24 bases lying between them. The CDR3 is CASSLILAGAVNEQFF. DNA of the CDR3: TGCGCCAGCTCCTTGATACTTGCGGGGGCCGTTAATGAGCAGTTCTTC.